A single sample gave rise to the 14 T cell receptor beta chains below, sequenced in a study of OX40 agonist ivuxolimab in advanced cancers. The table came from immunoSEQ multiplex PCR; TCRdb's copy has only in-frame clones and leaves some out. The table has about 79,000 clones, about 85% seen once. This sample comprised CD4+ or CD8+ T cells sorted from blood, obtained in a trial of the OX40 agonist ivuxolimab. Receptor source: an adult with an advanced solid tumor such as melanoma, head and neck, liver or kidney cancer.

J is TRBJ2-3 and V is TRBV2; 11 nucleotides match TRBD2. The V gene end was trimmed by 7 bases and the J gene end by 5 bases; junction bases not matched to a gene: 11. CDR3 length equals 16 residues. The germline CDR1 and CDR2 sequences are SNHLY and FYNNEI. CDR3 DNA sequence: TGTGCCAGCACGAGGGGTAGCGGGAGGGTGGTAGATACGCAGTATTTT. Translated, it gives CASTRGSGRVVDTQYF.

This clone occurred a few times. The rearrangement uses TRBV6-1 and TRBJ2-7; D is possibly TRBD1 (6 bases). The germline gives CDR1 MNHNS, CDR2 SASEGT. Trimming cost V 3 bases and J 2 bases, with 11 bases left between them. This CDR3 has 14 residues. In DNA form, the CDR3 reads TGTGCCAGCAGTGAGTTGGACAGTCCCTACGAGCAGTACTTC. Amino acids: CASSELDSPYEQYF.

The rearrangement uses TRBV7-9 and TRBJ1-3; D remains ambiguous. V lost 5 bases and J 0 bases, leaving 11 bases between the germline ends. Germline CDR1 SEHNR, CDR2 FQNEAQ (reference sequence). The CDR3 spans 15 residues. DNA for the CDR3: TGTGCCAGCAGCAGCCCCAGTATCTCTGGAAACACCATATATTTT. It encodes CASSSPSISGNTIYF. Complete variable domain (other parts from reference TRBV7-9 and TRBJ1-3): DTGVSQNPRHKITKRGQNVTFRCDPISEHNRLYWYRQTLGQGPEFLTYFQNEAQLEKSRLLSDRFSAERPKGSFSTLEIQRTEQGDSAMYLCASSSPSISGNTIYFGEGSWLTVV.

J is TRBJ2-3 and V is TRBV7-9, with 10 nucleotides matching TRBD2. Germline-derived CDR1 and CDR2 are SEHNR and FQNEAQ (reference sequence). V shed 2 bases and J 0 bases; nucleotides not matched to a gene: 11. The CDR3 has 19 amino acids. The CDR3 sequence: CASSLPLAGDQTSTDTQYF. The DNA for the CDR3 is TGTGCCAGCAGCTTACCGCTAGCGGGAGATCAAACTAGCACAGATACGCAGTATTTT.

The chain carries TRBV2 and TRBJ1-1, with no clear D. Per the germline V gene, CDR1 is SNHLY and CDR2 is FYNNEI. The CDR3 spans 15 residues. The V end was cut by 2 bases, the J end by 0 bases, with 10 bases between. The CDR3 region has the DNA TGTGCCAGCAGTGAAATGCTGGGGATGAACACTGAAGCTTTCTTT. This sequence encodes CASSEMLGMNTEAFF. The whole variable domain, filled in from reference TRBV2 and TRBJ1-1, reads EPEVTQTPSHQVTQMGQEVILRCVPISNHLYFYWYRQILGQKVEFLVSFYNNEISEKSEIFDDQFSVERPDGSNFTLKIRSTKLEDSAMYFCASSEMLGMNTEAFFGQGTRLTVV.

The chain joins TRBV5-1 to TRBJ2-7; D is unresolved. CDR3 size: 14 residues. Per germline, CDR1 SGHRS and CDR2 YFSETQ. Trimming took 5 bases from V and 1 from J, leaving 13 bases between them. The CDR3 loop is CASRDDMGSYEQYF. CDR3 DNA sequence: TGCGCCAGCAGGGATGACATGGGATCCTACGAGCAGTACTTC.

J is TRBJ2-7 and V is TRBV10-3; 7 positions match TRBD1. This CDR3 contains 15 residues. Germline V gives CDR1 ENHRY, CDR2 SYGVKD. V shed 2 bases and J 5 bases; nucleotides not matched to a gene: 9. CDR3 loop: CAISENRGIVDEQYF. In DNA, the CDR3 is TGTGCCATCAGTGAGAACAGGGGAATTGTCGACGAGCAGTACTTC.

The rearrangement links TRBV4-3 to TRBJ2-3; the D call may be TRBD1 or TRBD2 (5 bases each). The CDR3 spans 17 residues. The germline V gene has CDR1 LGHNA and CDR2 YSLEER. Trimming cost V 1 base and J 0 bases, with 14 bases left between them. The CDR3 reads CASSQGDVLLSTDTQYF. The CDR3 region has the DNA TGCGCCAGCAGCCAAGGGGACGTCTTGCTTAGCACAGATACGCAGTATTTT.

V and J are TRBV4-1 and TRBJ1-2, with TRBD1 as a possible D gene (5 bases). The CDR3 length is 16 residues. V gave up 1 base and J gave up 4 bases, with 16 bases separating them. Germline V gene sequence: CDR1 MGHRA, CDR2 YSYEKL. As DNA, the CDR3 is TGCGCCAGCAGCCAAGTAGGCAGGGACGGCCTCTATGGCTACACCTTC. Translating it yields CASSQVGRDGLYGYTF.

The chain has TRBV19 and TRBJ2-3; TRBD2 matches at 7 bases. The germline V gene encodes CDR1 LNHDA and CDR2 SQIVND (reference sequence). Trimming at V came to 4 bases and at J to 1 base, leaving 8 bases not matched to a gene. The CDR3 length is 16 residues. CDR3 in amino acids: CASSTLWEGGTDTQYF. DNA of the CDR3: TGTGCCAGTAGTACCTTGTGGGAGGGTGGCACAGATACGCAGTATTTT.

V is TRBV4-2 and J is TRBJ2-5; unclear D gene. V lost 2 bases to trimming and J lost 0 bases, with 10 bases between them. Looked up from germline, CDR1 is LGHNA and CDR2 is YNFKEQ. The CDR3 covers 15 residues. The CDR3 region has the DNA TGTGCCAGCAGCCAAACGACCCGGAACCAAGAGACCCAGTACTTC. The encoded protein is CASSQTTRNQETQYF.

The genes are TRBV4-2 and TRBJ2-1, with D possibly called TRBD1 or TRBD2 (5 bases each). The CDR3 covers 16 residues. Trimming removed 3 bases at V and 6 bases at J, with 18 bases between. Looked up from germline, CDR1 is LGHNA and CDR2 is YNFKEQ. CDR3: CASSQRDRAQVNEQFF. In DNA, the CDR3 is TGTGCCAGCAGCCAGAGGGACCGGGCTCAGGTCAATGAGCAGTTCTTC.

The chain employs TRBV6-6 and TRBJ2-3; 7 nucleotides line up with TRBD1. Germline V lookup: CDR1 MNHNY, CDR2 SVGAGI (reference sequence). The CDR3 extends over 16 amino acids. Trimming removed 0 bases from V and 6 bases from J; junction bases left unmatched: 9. CDR3 protein: CASSYSRDREWDTQYF. CDR3 DNA sequence: TGTGCCAGCAGTTACTCCCGAGACAGGGAATGGGATACGCAGTATTTT.

The chain is built from TRBV11-3 and TRBJ1-3, with a tentative D call TRBD1 (6 bases). The germline CDR1 and CDR2 sequences are SGHNT and YENEEA. Trimming took off 0 bases at V and 6 bases at J, with 12 bases between the two ends. This CDR3 comprises 15 residues. The CDR3 is CASSLEGQSINTIYF. Written as DNA, the CDR3 is TGTGCCAGCAGCTTAGAGGGACAATCTATAAACACCATATATTTT.